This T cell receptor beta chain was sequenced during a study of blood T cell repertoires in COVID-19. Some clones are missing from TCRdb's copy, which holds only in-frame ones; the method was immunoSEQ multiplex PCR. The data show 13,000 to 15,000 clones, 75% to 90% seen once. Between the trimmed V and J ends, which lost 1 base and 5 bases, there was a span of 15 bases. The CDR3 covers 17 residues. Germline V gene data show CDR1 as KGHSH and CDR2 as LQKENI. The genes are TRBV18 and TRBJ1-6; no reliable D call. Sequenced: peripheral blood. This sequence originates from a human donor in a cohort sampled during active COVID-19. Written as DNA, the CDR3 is TGTGCCAGCTCACCACTCCCTGGAGAGACCAATAATTCACCCCTCCACTTT. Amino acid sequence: CASSPLPGETNNSPLHF.